This T cell receptor beta chain was profiled in a study of blood T cells in healthy people across ages (dated by TCRdb to the mid-2010s). General notes on the study: In model experiments, template switching captured roughly one uniquely barcoded TCR beta cDNA molecule for every two T cells. To track age-related changes in TCR beta repertoire diversity, the study relied on deep sequencing normalized with unique cDNA molecular identifiers. Donors were grouped into four age groups: young (average about 15 years), middle-aged (around 39), aged (over 55) and long-lived (around 80). To avoid experimental bias, donors of different ages were distributed randomly across sequencing lanes. Using the same blood draw, the study looked at two additional independent replicas of 1 million unique cDNA reads for two donors, one aged 18 to 30 and the other aged 80 or older.

The library came from 5' RACE. The instrument was an Illumina HiSeq 2500. A second roughly 6 to 12 cycle PCR used a sample-barcoded 5' primer and a J-beta primer mix. Each TCR beta cDNA molecule received a unique molecular identifier from a template-switch 5' adaptor carrying 12 random nucleotides. At least 3 million CDR3-containing paired-end reads were obtained from each sample. The Mint cDNA synthesis kit, primed by a TRBC-specific oligonucleotide, was used to synthesize first-strand cDNA from all RNA. After uracil-DNA glycosylase treatment, a first 18-cycle PCR used universal primers M1SS and BC2_uni_R on all cDNA. The paper's data handling went like this. Normalization of each sample was performed by random selection of 1 million high-quality reads, each carrying a distinct molecular identifier. Reads sharing molecular identifiers were discarded rather than binned into consensus sequences. CDR3 identification, clonotype clustering and error correction used MiTCR with a Q25 quality threshold and the strictest error-elimination algorithm. A nonparametric unseen species model with Euler transformation was used to estimate lower-bound total TCR beta diversity. The public reads were quality trimmed at Q25 with fastp and then assembled into clones with MiXCR by TCRdb, keeping productive beta chains. Each entry merges the rows of one CDR3 protein and shows their most common DNA and genes. The V and J calls follow TCRdb's processing rather than the paper's. For this sample there are around 1,500,000 distinct CDR3 sequences; roughly 28% appear just once. Clones ranked in the top ten supply 7.7% of the sample.

V is trimmed back by 7 bases and J by 2 bases, and the junction contains 6 bases that no gene match accounts for. For CDR1 and CDR2, the germline V gene lists SGHRS and YFSETQ. The CDR3 contains 14 residues, cysteine and phenylalanine counted. The retained sequence is limited to the CDR3, 42 bases, with the frame set at the first base. This clonotype was counted ten times or more. The antigen it recognizes is unknown. No base quality information exists; no much larger clone differs at one position. General conclusions and limits of the study: Estimates of total diversity based on one million sequenced T cells were considered lower bounds and underestimates. The CMV infection status of donors was not known, potentially confounding age-related changes in expanded clonotypes. Conclusive comparison of naive and antigen-experienced compartments was prevented by the profiling of bulk unsorted PBMCs. The percentage of naive T cells measured by flow cytometry correlated strongly with observed TCR beta diversity. As age increased, observed TCR beta diversity per million T cells dropped in a roughly linear way, and a significant reduction was already evident by age 40. Compared with the aged group, more naive CD4+ T cells, fewer expanded clones and increased TCR diversity were shown by the long-lived group, suggesting age selection.

The 35 to 40 donors, aged roughly 6 to 90 years, were systemically healthy Caucasian individuals from Russia. Around 9.7 milliliters of peripheral blood were collected from each donor into EDTA-treated Vacutainer tubes. PBMCs were isolated by Ficoll-Paque density-gradient centrifugation, with at least 6.5 million obtained per sample. Total RNA, at least 6 micrograms per sample, was extracted from PBMCs with Trizol reagent. For every donor, an aliquot of PBMCs went through flow cytometry to measure the percentages of naive CD45RAhigh/CD27high T cells. Sequenced input: blood. This sequence was found in a woman in her 30s in good health. The receptor chain draws on TRBV5-1 and TRBJ2-1, and TRBD2 matches 7 of the central bases. The CDR3 sequence is CASRLAETYNEQFF. The DNA is TGCGCCAGCCGACTAGCAGAAACCTACAATGAGCAGTTCTTC.